The sequence of this T cell receptor beta chain was determined in a study of regulatory T cells in long-lasting Graves disease. Study-wide findings and caveats: Relative to newly diagnosed Graves' patients, persistent ones had lower TCR diversity.

V shed 2 bases, J shed 3 bases, and the junction held 3 bases outside the gene matches. This CDR3 comprises 14 residues. Germline V gene lookup returns CDR1 MDHEN and CDR2 SYDVKM. As for this clonotype: The antigen is undetermined.

Time point meaning: persistent/refractory GD, antithyroid drugs over 5 years with positive TRAb. PBMC RNA served as the TCR library source. Building the TCR beta libraries relied on iRepertoire HTBI primers, and CDR3 regions underwent Arm-PCR. TCRdb itself ran the multiplex PCR reads through MiXCR, one entry per CDR3 protein. The sample yields about 290,000 distinct CDR3 sequences, around a fifth seen once. This chain connects TRBV28 to TRBJ1-2, with 7 bases matching TRBD1. The material was peripheral blood mononuclear cells (PBMCs), obtained when the disease was refractory, from a patient treated with antithyroid drugs. The clonotype was recovered from a female donor with Graves disease. CDR3 residues: CASSLHDRDYGYTF. CDR3 nucleotides: TGTGCCAGCAGTTTACACGACAGGGACTATGGCTACACCTTC.